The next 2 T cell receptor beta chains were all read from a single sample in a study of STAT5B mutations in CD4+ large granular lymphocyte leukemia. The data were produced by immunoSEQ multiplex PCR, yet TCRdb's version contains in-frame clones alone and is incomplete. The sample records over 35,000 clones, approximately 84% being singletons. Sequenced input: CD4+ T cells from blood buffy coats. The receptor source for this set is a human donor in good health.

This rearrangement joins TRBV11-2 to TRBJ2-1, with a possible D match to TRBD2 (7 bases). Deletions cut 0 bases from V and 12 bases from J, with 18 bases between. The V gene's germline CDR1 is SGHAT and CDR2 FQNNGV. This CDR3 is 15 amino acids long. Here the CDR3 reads CASSLDRGATMGQFF. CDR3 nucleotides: TGTGCCAGCAGCTTAGATCGGGGGGCTACAATGGGGCAGTTCTTC.

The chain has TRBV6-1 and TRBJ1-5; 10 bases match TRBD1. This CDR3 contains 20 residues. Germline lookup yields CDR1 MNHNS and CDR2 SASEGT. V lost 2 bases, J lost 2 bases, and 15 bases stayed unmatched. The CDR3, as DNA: TGTGCCAGCAGTGAACGCCTCGCGGGACAGGGGTTAATTGGCAATCAGCCCCAGCATTTT. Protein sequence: CASSERLAGQGLIGNQPQHF.